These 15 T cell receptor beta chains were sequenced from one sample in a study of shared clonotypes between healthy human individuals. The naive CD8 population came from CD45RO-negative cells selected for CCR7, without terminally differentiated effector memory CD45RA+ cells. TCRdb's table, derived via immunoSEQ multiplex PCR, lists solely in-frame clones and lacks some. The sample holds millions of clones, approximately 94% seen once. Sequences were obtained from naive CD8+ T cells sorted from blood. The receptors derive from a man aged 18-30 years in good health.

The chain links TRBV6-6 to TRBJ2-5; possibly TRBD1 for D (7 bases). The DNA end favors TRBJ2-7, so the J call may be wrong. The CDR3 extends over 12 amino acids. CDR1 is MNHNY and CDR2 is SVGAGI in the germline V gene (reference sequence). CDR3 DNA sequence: TGTGCCAGCGGGGGGACAGTCCTCGAGCAGTACTTC. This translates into CASGGTVLEQYF.

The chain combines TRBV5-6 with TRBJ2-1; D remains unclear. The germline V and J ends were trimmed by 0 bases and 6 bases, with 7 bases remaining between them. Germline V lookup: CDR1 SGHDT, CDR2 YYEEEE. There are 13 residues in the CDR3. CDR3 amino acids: CASSLAIINEQFF. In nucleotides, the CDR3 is TGTGCCAGCAGCTTGGCTATAATCAATGAGCAGTTCTTC.

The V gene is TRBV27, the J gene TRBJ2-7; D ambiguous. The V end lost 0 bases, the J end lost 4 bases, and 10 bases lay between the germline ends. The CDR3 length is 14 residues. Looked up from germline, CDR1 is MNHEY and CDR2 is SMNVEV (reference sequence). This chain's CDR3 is CASSLSGPQYEQYF. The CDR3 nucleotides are TGTGCCAGCAGTTTATCAGGGCCGCAATACGAGCAGTACTTC.

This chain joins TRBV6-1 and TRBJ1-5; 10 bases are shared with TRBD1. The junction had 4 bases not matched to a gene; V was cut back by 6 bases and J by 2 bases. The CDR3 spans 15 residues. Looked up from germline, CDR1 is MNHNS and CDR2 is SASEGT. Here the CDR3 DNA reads TGTGCCAGCAGCCCCGGGACAGGGGGCAATCAGCCCCAGCATTTT. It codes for CASSPGTGGNQPQHF.

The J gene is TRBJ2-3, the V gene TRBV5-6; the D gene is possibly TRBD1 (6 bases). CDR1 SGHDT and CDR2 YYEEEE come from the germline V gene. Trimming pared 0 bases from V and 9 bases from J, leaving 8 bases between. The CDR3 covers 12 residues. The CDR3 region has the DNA TGTGCCAGCAGCTTGGAGGGGGTCACGCAGTATTTT. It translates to CASSLEGVTQYF.

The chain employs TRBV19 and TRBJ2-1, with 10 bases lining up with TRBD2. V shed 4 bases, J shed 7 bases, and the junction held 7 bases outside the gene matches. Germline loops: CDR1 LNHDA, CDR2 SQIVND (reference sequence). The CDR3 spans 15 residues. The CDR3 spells CASSRVLAGFNEQFF. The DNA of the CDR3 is TGTGCCAGTAGTAGGGTACTAGCGGGATTTAATGAGCAGTTCTTC. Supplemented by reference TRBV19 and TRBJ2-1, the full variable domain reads DGGITQSPKYLFRKEGQNVTLSCEQNLNHDAMYWYRQDPGQGLRLIYYSQIVNDFQKGDIAEGYSVSREKKESFPLTVTSAQKNPTAFYLCASSRVLAGFNEQFFGPGTRLTVL.

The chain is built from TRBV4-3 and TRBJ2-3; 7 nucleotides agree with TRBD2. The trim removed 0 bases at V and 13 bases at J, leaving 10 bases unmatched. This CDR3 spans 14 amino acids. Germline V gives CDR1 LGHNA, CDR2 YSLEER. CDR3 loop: CASSQDLGAGEEYF. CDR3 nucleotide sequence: TGCGCCAGCAGCCAAGATCTCGGGGCGGGAGAGGAGTATTTT.

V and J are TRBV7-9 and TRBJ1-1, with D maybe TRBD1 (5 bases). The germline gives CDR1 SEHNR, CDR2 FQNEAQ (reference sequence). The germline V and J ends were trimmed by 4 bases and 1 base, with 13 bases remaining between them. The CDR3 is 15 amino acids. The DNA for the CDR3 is TGTGCCAGCAGCTCAGCGGAGGGGTGGAACACTGAAGCTTTCTTT. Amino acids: CASSSAEGWNTEAFF.

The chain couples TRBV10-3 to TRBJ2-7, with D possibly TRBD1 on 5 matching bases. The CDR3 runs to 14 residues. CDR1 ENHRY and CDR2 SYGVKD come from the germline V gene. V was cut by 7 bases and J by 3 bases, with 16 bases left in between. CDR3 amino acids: CAINLQGQGYEQYF. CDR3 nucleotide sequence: TGTGCCATCAACCTTCAGGGTCAGGGCTACGAGCAGTACTTC.

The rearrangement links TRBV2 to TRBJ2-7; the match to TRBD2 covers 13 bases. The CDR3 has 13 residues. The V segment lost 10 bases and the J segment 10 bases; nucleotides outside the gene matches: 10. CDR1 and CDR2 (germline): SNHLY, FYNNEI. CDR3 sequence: CATSLAGGPSQYF. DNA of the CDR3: TGTGCCACCTCACTAGCGGGAGGGCCTTCTCAGTACTTC.

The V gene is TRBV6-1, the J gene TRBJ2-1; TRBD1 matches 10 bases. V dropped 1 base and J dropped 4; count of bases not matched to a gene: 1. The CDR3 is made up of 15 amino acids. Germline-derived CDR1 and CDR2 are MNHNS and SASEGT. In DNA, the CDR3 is TGTGCCAGCAGTGAAGGGACAGGGGGTTACAATGAGCAGTTCTTC. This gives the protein CASSEGTGGYNEQFF.

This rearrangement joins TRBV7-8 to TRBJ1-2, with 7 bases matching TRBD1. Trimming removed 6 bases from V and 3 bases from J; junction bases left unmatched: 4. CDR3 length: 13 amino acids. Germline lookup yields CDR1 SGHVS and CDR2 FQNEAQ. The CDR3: CASSEQGHYGYTF. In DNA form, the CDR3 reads TGTGCCAGCAGTGAACAGGGGCACTATGGCTACACCTTC.

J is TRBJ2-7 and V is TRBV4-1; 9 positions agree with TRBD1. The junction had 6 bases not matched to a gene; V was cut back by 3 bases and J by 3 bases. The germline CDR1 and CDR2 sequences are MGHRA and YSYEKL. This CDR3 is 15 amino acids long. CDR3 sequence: CASSQSGQGLYEQYF. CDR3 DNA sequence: TGCGCCAGCAGCCAGTCGGGACAGGGCCTCTACGAGCAGTACTTC.

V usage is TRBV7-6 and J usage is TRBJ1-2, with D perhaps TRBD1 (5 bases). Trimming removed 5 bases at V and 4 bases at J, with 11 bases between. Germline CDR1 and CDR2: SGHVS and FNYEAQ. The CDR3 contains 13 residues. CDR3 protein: CASSPSGIYGYTF. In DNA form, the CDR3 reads TGTGCCAGCAGCCCCTCAGGGATCTATGGCTACACCTTC.

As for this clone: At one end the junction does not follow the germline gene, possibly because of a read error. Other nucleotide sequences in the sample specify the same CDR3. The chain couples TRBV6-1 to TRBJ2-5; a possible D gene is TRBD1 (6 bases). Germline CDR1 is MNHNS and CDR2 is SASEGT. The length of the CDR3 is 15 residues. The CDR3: CASTRAQGSSETQYF. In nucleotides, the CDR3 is TGCGCCAGCACAAGGGCTCAGGGGTCTTCGGAGACCCAGTACTTC.